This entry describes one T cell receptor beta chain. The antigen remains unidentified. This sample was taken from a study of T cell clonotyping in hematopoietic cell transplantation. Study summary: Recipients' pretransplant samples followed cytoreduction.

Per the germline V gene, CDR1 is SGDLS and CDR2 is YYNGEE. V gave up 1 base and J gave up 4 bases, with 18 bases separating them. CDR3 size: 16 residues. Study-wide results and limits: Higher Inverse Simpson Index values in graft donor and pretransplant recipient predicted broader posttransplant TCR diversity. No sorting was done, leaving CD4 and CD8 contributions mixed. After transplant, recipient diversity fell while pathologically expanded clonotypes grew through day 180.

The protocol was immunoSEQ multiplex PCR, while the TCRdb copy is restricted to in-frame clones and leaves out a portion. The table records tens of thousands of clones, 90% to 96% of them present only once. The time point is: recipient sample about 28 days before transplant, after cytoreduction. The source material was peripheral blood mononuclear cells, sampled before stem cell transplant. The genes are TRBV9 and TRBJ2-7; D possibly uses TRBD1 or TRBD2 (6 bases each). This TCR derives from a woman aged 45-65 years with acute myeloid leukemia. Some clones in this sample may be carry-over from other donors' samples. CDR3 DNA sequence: TGTGCCAGCAGCGTATTCGGAGGGGGGACAAGATACGAGCAGTACTTC. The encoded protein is CASSVFGGGTRYEQYF.